The rows below give T cell receptor beta chains drawn from one sample of a study of cytomegalovirus exposure and HLA in healthy donors. Sequencing was performed with immunoSEQ multiplex PCR; in TCRdb, only in-frame clones are kept and a portion is missing. The table shows 160,000 or so clones, with 60% to 80% occurring only once. Sequencing was carried out using PBMCs. These TCRs come from a male donor in good health and CMV-seronegative. CDR3s include the opening cysteine and the closing phenylalanine or tryptophan. Fields, in order: clone size, V gene, D gene, J gene, CDR3 protein, CDR3 DNA. A D gene is named only where the DNA matches it firmly. Not every row has a clone size; where given, it reads once, few, many or a size class.

clone size: NA
V gene: TRBV19
D gene: NA
J gene: TRBJ1-2
CDR3 protein: CASSISRGAWYGYTF
CDR3 DNA: TGTGCCAGTAGTATTTCGCGGGGGGCGTGGTATGGCTACACCTTC

clone size: few
V gene: TRBV6-1
D gene: TRBD1
J gene: TRBJ2-5
CDR3 protein: CASSRTGGEETQYF
CDR3 DNA: TGTGCCAGCAGTCGGACAGGGGGCGAAGAGACCCAGTACTTC

clone size: NA
V gene: TRBV28
D gene: TRBD1
J gene: TRBJ1-1
CDR3 protein: CASTDRTGIPITPEAFF
CDR3 DNA: TGTGCCAGCACCGATCGGACAGGGATTCCCATTACTCCTGAAGCTTTCTTT

clone size: NA
V gene: TRBV7-2
D gene: NA
J gene: TRBJ2-1
CDR3 protein: CASSLAKTPLLDNEQFF
CDR3 DNA: TGTGCCAGCAGCTTAGCGAAGACTCCCCTTTTAGACAATGAGCAGTTCTTC

clone size: NA
V gene: TRBV25-1
D gene: TRBD1
J gene: TRBJ2-7
CDR3 protein: CASRAGTGIYEQYF
CDR3 DNA: TGTGCCAGCAGAGCCGGGACAGGTATCTACGAGCAGTACTTC

clone size: NA
V gene: TRBV4-3
D gene: NA
J gene: TRBJ2-7
CDR3 protein: CASSHLTIYEQYF
CDR3 DNA: TGCGCCAGCAGCCACCTGACAATTTACGAGCAGTACTTC

clone size: once
V gene: TRBV27
D gene: TRBD2
J gene: TRBJ2-7
CDR3 protein: CASSPLGTSGSDEQYF
CDR3 DNA: TGTGCCAGCAGTCCGTTGGGGACTAGCGGGAGTGACGAGCAGTACTTC

clone size: NA
V gene: TRBV10-3
D gene: TRBD1
J gene: TRBJ1-4
CDR3 protein: CAISESGQGSGEKLFF
CDR3 DNA: TGTGCCATCAGTGAGTCCGGACAGGGTTCGGGTGAAAAACTGTTTTTT

clone size: NA
V gene: TRBV6-1
D gene: TRBD1
J gene: TRBJ1-5
CDR3 protein: CASREGQGLAQPQHF
CDR3 DNA: TGTGCCAGCAGGGAAGGACAGGGCCTGGCACAGCCCCAGCATTTT

clone size: NA
V gene: TRBV2
D gene: NA
J gene: TRBJ1-4
CDR3 protein: CASKQGSEKLFF
CDR3 DNA: TGTGCCAGCAAACAGGGTTCTGAAAAACTGTTTTTT

clone size: once
V gene: TRBV2
D gene: TRBD1
J gene: TRBJ1-2
CDR3 protein: CASSGRQGALSGYTF
CDR3 DNA: TGTGCCAGCAGTGGGAGACAGGGGGCATTGAGTGGCTACACCTTC

clone size: few
V gene: TRBV6-6
D gene: NA
J gene: TRBJ2-7
CDR3 protein: CASSYRPAGELYEQYF
CDR3 DNA: TGTGCCAGCAGTTACAGGCCGGCAGGGGAGCTCTACGAGCAGTACTTC

clone size: NA
V gene: TRBV10-1
D gene: TRBD2
J gene: TRBJ2-5
CDR3 protein: CASSDTAGDPKETQYF
CDR3 DNA: TGCGCCAGCAGTGACACAGCGGGAGATCCGAAAGAGACCCAGTACTTC

clone size: few
V gene: TRBV27
D gene: TRBD1
J gene: TRBJ2-7
CDR3 protein: CASSLLGTGGFHEQYF
CDR3 DNA: TGTGCCAGCAGCTTGCTTGGGACAGGGGGTTTCCACGAGCAGTACTTC

clone size: NA
V gene: TRBV5-5
D gene: TRBD2
J gene: TRBJ2-3
CDR3 protein: CASSWREGGGGAADTQYF
CDR3 DNA: TGTGCCAGCAGCTGGCGGGAGGGTGGCGGGGGGGCCGCAGATACGCAGTATTTT

clone size: NA
V gene: TRBV6-5
D gene: NA
J gene: TRBJ2-7
CDR3 protein: CASSYTRDTLFEQYF
CDR3 DNA: TGTGCCAGCAGTTACACGAGGGATACACTTTTCGAGCAGTACTTC

clone size: NA
V gene: TRBV7-9
D gene: TRBD1
J gene: TRBJ2-7
CDR3 protein: CASSHGTAIGVEQYF
CDR3 DNA: TGTGCCAGCAGCCACGGGACAGCCATCGGGGTCGAGCAGTACTTC

clone size: few
V gene: TRBV18
D gene: NA
J gene: TRBJ2-5
CDR3 protein: CASSVTEGETQYF
CDR3 DNA: TGTGCCAGCTCCGTCACAGAGGGAGAGACCCAGTACTTC

clone size: NA
V gene: TRBV28
D gene: TRBD2
J gene: TRBJ2-1
CDR3 protein: CASSLHTSGPYNEQFF
CDR3 DNA: TGTGCCAGCAGTTTACACACTAGCGGCCCATACAATGAGCAGTTCTTC

clone size: NA
V gene: TRBV5-1
D gene: TRBD1
J gene: TRBJ2-3
CDR3 protein: CASSRQWGQGPDTQYF
CDR3 DNA: TGCGCCAGCAGCCGGCAATGGGGACAGGGCCCAGATACGCAGTATTTT

clone size: NA
V gene: TRBV27
D gene: NA
J gene: TRBJ2-3
CDR3 protein: CATRLFRGSTDTQYF
CDR3 DNA: TGTGCCACCCGCCTTTTTAGGGGTAGCACAGATACGCAGTATTTT

clone size: NA
V gene: TRBV5-1
D gene: NA
J gene: TRBJ1-1
CDR3 protein: CASSPDTNTEAFF
CDR3 DNA: TGCGCCAGCAGCCCAGACACGAACACTGAAGCTTTCTTT

clone size: NA
V gene: TRBV29-1
D gene: TRBD1
J gene: TRBJ2-3
CDR3 protein: CSVEGQGIVDTQYF
CDR3 DNA: TGCAGCGTTGAAGGACAGGGAATAGTAGATACGCAGTATTTT

clone size: NA
V gene: TRBV5-1
D gene: TRBD2
J gene: TRBJ2-1
CDR3 protein: CASSRTSGGSYNEQFF
CDR3 DNA: TGCGCCAGCAGCCGGACTAGCGGGGGCTCCTACAATGAGCAGTTCTTC

clone size: NA
V gene: TRBV11-2
D gene: NA
J gene: TRBJ1-3
CDR3 protein: CASRPTGSSGNTIYF
CDR3 DNA: TGTGCCAGCAGACCCACAGGGAGCTCTGGAAACACCATATATTTT

clone size: NA
V gene: TRBV28
D gene: NA
J gene: TRBJ1-2
CDR3 protein: CASRSGGANYGYTF
CDR3 DNA: TGTGCCAGCAGGTCCGGCGGGGCGAACTATGGCTACACCTTC

clone size: NA
V gene: TRBV19
D gene: TRBD1
J gene: TRBJ2-1
CDR3 protein: CASSAGQVNEQFF
CDR3 DNA: TGTGCCAGTAGTGCAGGACAGGTAAATGAGCAGTTCTTC

clone size: NA
V gene: TRBV5-4
D gene: NA
J gene: TRBJ1-2
CDR3 protein: CASSLAGLGADGYTF
CDR3 DNA: TGTGCCAGCAGCTTGGCTGGGTTAGGGGCGGATGGCTACACCTTC

clone size: NA
V gene: TRBV6-6
D gene: NA
J gene: TRBJ1-2
CDR3 protein: CASSYTHPDRAGYTF
CDR3 DNA: TGTGCCAGCAGTTACACACATCCGGACAGAGCTGGCTACACCTTC

clone size: few
V gene: TRBV21-1
D gene: NA
J gene: TRBJ1-4
CDR3 protein: CASRGSYEKLFF
CDR3 DNA: TGTGCCAGCAGAGGGAGTTATGAAAAACTGTTTTTT

clone size: NA
V gene: TRBV9
D gene: NA
J gene: TRBJ2-7
CDR3 protein: CASSPGTHSYEQYF
CDR3 DNA: TGTGCCAGCTCCCCCGGGACTCACTCCTACGAGCAGTACTTC

clone size: once
V gene: TRBV5-4
D gene: TRBD2
J gene: TRBJ2-3
CDR3 protein: CASSLETSGMADTQYF
CDR3 DNA: TGTGCCAGCAGCTTGGAGACTAGCGGGATGGCAGATACGCAGTATTTT

clone size: few
V gene: TRBV25-1
D gene: TRBD1
J gene: TRBJ1-5
CDR3 protein: CASSPQGQPQHF
CDR3 DNA: TGTGCCAGCAGTCCACAGGGGCAGCCCCAGCATTTT

clone size: once
V gene: TRBV5-1
D gene: TRBD1
J gene: TRBJ2-7
CDR3 protein: CASSPGQGSYEQYF
CDR3 DNA: TGCGCCAGCAGCCCGGGACAGGGCTCCTACGAGCAGTACTTC

clone size: NA
V gene: TRBV30
D gene: NA
J gene: TRBJ1-1
CDR3 protein: CAWSVPPGAFF
CDR3 DNA: TGTGCCTGGAGTGTCCCCCCCGGGGCTTTCTTT

clone size: NA
V gene: TRBV7-6
D gene: NA
J gene: TRBJ2-1
CDR3 protein: CASSLVGGRNIYNEQFF
CDR3 DNA: TGTGCCAGCAGCTTAGTGGGCGGGCGAAACATATACAATGAGCAGTTCTTC

clone size: NA
V gene: TRBV5-1
D gene: TRBD1
J gene: TRBJ1-1
CDR3 protein: CASSSGQGNTEAFF
CDR3 DNA: TGCGCCAGCAGCTCCGGACAGGGTAATACTGAAGCTTTCTTT

clone size: NA
V gene: TRBV6-5
D gene: TRBD1
J gene: TRBJ2-1
CDR3 protein: CASSFTGGGEQFF
CDR3 DNA: TGTGCCAGCAGTTTCACAGGGGGCGGTGAGCAGTTCTTC

clone size: NA
V gene: TRBV25-1
D gene: TRBD1
J gene: TRBJ1-6
CDR3 protein: CASRWTGGNSPLHF
CDR3 DNA: TGTGCCAGCCGATGGACAGGGGGTAATTCACCCCTCCACTTT

clone size: NA
V gene: TRBV6-5
D gene: NA
J gene: TRBJ1-6
CDR3 protein: CASTYGPGSPLHF
CDR3 DNA: TGTGCCAGCACTTACGGGCCGGGGTCACCCCTCCACTTT

clone size: once
V gene: TRBV27
D gene: TRBD2
J gene: TRBJ2-7
CDR3 protein: CASSLLGAGVAYGQYF
CDR3 DNA: TGTGCCAGCAGTCTCCTAGGGGCGGGAGTGGCGTACGGGCAGTACTTC

clone size: NA
V gene: TRBV28
D gene: NA
J gene: TRBJ2-7
CDR3 protein: CASSLGADSYEQYF
CDR3 DNA: TGTGCCAGCAGTTTAGGGGCAGACTCCTACGAGCAGTACTTC

clone size: few
V gene: TRBV15
D gene: TRBD1
J gene: TRBJ2-7
CDR3 protein: CATSTSRTGFYEQYF
CDR3 DNA: TGTGCCACCAGCACGTCCCGGACAGGGTTCTACGAGCAGTACTTC

clone size: NA
V gene: TRBV6-5
D gene: NA
J gene: TRBJ1-2
CDR3 protein: CASSYSSRGNYGYTF
CDR3 DNA: TGTGCCAGCAGTTACTCGAGCCGAGGCAACTATGGCTACACCTTC

clone size: NA
V gene: TRBV7-3
D gene: NA
J gene: TRBJ2-3
CDR3 protein: CASSRTTNTDTQYF
CDR3 DNA: TGTGCCAGCAGCCGGACTACCAACACAGATACGCAGTATTTT

clone size: once
V gene: TRBV7-2
D gene: NA
J gene: TRBJ2-3
CDR3 protein: CASSSNPGLPHDTQYF
CDR3 DNA: TGTGCCAGCAGCTCCAACCCGGGACTTCCCCACGATACGCAGTATTTT

clone size: NA
V gene: TRBV2
D gene: NA
J gene: TRBJ2-1
CDR3 protein: CASSIAESSYNEQFF
CDR3 DNA: TGTGCCAGCAGTATAGCGGAAAGCTCCTACAATGAGCAGTTCTTC

clone size: NA
V gene: TRBV13
D gene: TRBD1
J gene: TRBJ1-1
CDR3 protein: CASSPDRGNTEAFF
CDR3 DNA: TGTGCCAGCAGCCCAGACAGGGGTAACACTGAAGCTTTCTTT

clone size: once
V gene: TRBV28
D gene: TRBD1
J gene: TRBJ1-1
CDR3 protein: CASSFPGQGATEAFF
CDR3 DNA: TGTGCCAGCAGTTTTCCGGGACAGGGGGCCACTGAAGCTTTCTTT

clone size: NA
V gene: TRBV9
D gene: TRBD1
J gene: TRBJ2-7
CDR3 protein: CASSIRDRDYEQYF
CDR3 DNA: TGTGCCAGCAGCATCCGGGACAGGGACTACGAGCAGTACTTC

clone size: few
V gene: TRBV2
D gene: TRBD1
J gene: TRBJ1-6
CDR3 protein: CASSLTGGRNSPLHF
CDR3 DNA: TGTGCCAGCAGCCTGACAGGGGGCCGGAATTCACCCCTCCACTTT

clone size: once
V gene: TRBV5-1
D gene: TRBD2
J gene: TRBJ2-3
CDR3 protein: CASSPQTSGRLSDTQYF
CDR3 DNA: TGCGCCAGCAGCCCCCAGACTAGCGGGAGATTGTCAGATACGCAGTATTTT

clone size: NA
V gene: TRBV5-8
D gene: TRBD1
J gene: TRBJ1-4
CDR3 protein: CASSSTRGGDREKLFF
CDR3 DNA: TGTGCCAGCAGCTCCACCCGAGGGGGCGATAGGGAAAAACTGTTTTTT

clone size: NA
V gene: TRBV5-6
D gene: NA
J gene: TRBJ1-4
CDR3 protein: CASSSREVIGKLFF
CDR3 DNA: TGTGCCAGCAGCTCCCGAGAGGTGATCGGAAAACTGTTTTTT

clone size: NA
V gene: TRBV6-1
D gene: TRBD2
J gene: TRBJ2-5
CDR3 protein: CASSKLGLAQETQYF
CDR3 DNA: TGTGCCAGCAGTAAACTGGGACTAGCCCAAGAGACCCAGTACTTC

clone size: NA
V gene: TRBV6-1
D gene: NA
J gene: TRBJ1-1
CDR3 protein: CASRAGALGTEAFF
CDR3 DNA: TGTGCCAGCCGGGCGGGAGCCTTGGGCACTGAAGCTTTCTTT

clone size: NA
V gene: TRBV4-3
D gene: NA
J gene: TRBJ2-7
CDR3 protein: CASSQEGWADQYF
CDR3 DNA: TGCGCCAGCAGCCAAGAAGGATGGGCCGATCAGTACTTC